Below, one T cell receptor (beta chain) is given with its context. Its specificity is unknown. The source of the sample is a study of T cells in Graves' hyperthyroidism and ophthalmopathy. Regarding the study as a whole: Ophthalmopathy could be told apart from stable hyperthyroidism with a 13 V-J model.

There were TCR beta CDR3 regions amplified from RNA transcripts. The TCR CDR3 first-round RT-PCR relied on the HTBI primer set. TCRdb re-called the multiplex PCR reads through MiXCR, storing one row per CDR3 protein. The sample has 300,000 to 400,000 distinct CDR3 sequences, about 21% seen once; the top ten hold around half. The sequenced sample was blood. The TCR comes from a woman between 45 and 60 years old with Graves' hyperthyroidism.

CDR3 sequence reads: CASVKGDRGRGGELFF. CDR3 in DNA: TGTGCCAGTGTAAAAGGGGACAGGGGGCGCGGCGGGGAGCTGTTTTTT. This chain uses TRBV19 with TRBJ2-2, with 12 bases identical to TRBD1. There are 16 residues in the CDR3. Germline assignment: CDR1 LNHDA and CDR2 SQIVND (reference sequence). Trimming cost V 8 bases and J 7 bases; bases outside gene matches: 11. The full variable domain, completed using reference TRBV19 and TRBJ2-2, is DGGITQSPKYLFRKEGQNVTLSCEQNLNHDAMYWYRQDPGQGLRLIYYSQIVNDFQKGDIAEGYSVSREKKESFPLTVTSAQKNPTAFYLCASVKGDRGRGGELFFGEGSRLTVL.